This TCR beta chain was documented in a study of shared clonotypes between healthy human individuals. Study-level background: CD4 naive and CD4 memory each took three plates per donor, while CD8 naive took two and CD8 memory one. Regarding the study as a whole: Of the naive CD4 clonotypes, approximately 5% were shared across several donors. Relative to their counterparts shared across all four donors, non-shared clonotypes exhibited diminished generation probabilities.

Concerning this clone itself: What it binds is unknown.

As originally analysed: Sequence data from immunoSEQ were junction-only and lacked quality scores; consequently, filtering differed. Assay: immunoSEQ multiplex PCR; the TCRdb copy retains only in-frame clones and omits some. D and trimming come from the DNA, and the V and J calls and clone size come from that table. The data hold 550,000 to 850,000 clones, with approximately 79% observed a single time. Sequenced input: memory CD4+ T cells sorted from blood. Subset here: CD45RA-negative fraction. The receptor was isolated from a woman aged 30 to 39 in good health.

CDR3 protein: CASSSTGGGRAYEQYF. CDR3 nucleotides: TGTGCCAGCAGTTCCACAGGGGGCGGCCGGGCCTACGAGCAGTACTTC. This chain connects TRBV28 to TRBJ2-7; 9 bases are shared with TRBD1. This CDR3 is 16 amino acids long. Unmatched junction bases numbered 9, after V lost 4 bases and J lost 2 bases. CDR1 MDHEN and CDR2 SYDVKM come from the germline V gene.